This TCR beta chain was observed in a study of shared clonotypes between healthy human individuals. Overall study context: Each donor had three CD4 naive, three CD4 memory, two CD8 naive and one CD8 memory plate.

Cells designated naive CD8 were CD45RO-negative and were positively selected for CCR7, with terminally differentiated effector memory CD45RA+ cells excluded. Generated by immunoSEQ multiplex PCR, the TCRdb table keeps only in-frame clones and is missing some. Of about 600,000 clones listed, nearly 97% are singletons. The CDR3 spans 14 residues. Germline CDR1 is SGHDT and CDR2 is YYEEEE. V lost 5 bases and J lost 3, with 14 bases in between. The rearrangement links TRBV5-6 to TRBJ1-1; D is unclear. The TCR was taken from a woman younger than 45 in good health. The sample was naive CD8+ T cells sorted from blood. CDR3 DNA: TGTGCCAGCAGGGAGGGAATTCTGGACACTGAAGCTTTCTTT. Translation: CASREGILDTEAFF.